Shown below are 26 T cell receptor beta chains from a single sample sequenced in a study of cytomegalovirus exposure and HLA in healthy donors (dated by TCRdb to the late 2010s). The protocol used for the library was the immunoSEQ multiplex PCR assay. For the multiplex PCR, a mixture combining 60 forward primers for TCR Vbeta segments and 13 reverse primers for TCR Jbeta segments was used. TCRdb's version of the immuneACCESS table is confined to in-frame rearrangements and falls short of the full clone set. An unresolved V gene accounts for under half of the shortfall where checked; the remainder is of unknown origin. This sample has 90,000 to 110,000 clones in its table, and roughly 63% of those were observed once. The ten largest clonotypes hold 5.4% of the sample. Sequencing was performed on PBMCs. These receptor sequences come from a woman aged 70-85 years in good health and CMV-seropositive.

This chain links TRBV19 with TRBJ1-4; a possible D gene is TRBD1 (6 bases). V dropped 0 bases and J dropped 3 bases, with 11 bases sitting between them. Germline V gives CDR1 LNHDA, CDR2 SQIVND (reference sequence). The CDR3 spans 16 residues. The CDR3 nucleotides read TGTGCCAGTAGTATAGATGGGGGCTCGGCTAATGAAAAACTGTTTTTT. Its translation is CASSIDGGSANEKLFF. The entire variable domain, with the rest obtained from reference TRBV19 and TRBJ1-4, is as follows: DGGITQSPKYLFRKEGQNVTLSCEQNLNHDAMYWYRQDPGQGLRLIYYSQIVNDFQKGDIAEGYSVSREKKESFPLTVTSAQKNPTAFYLCASSIDGGSANEKLFFGSGTQLSVL.

Worth noting for this clone: Other DNA sequences within the sample encode an identical CDR3. V is TRBV18 and J is TRBJ1-1; possible D gene TRBD1, 6 bases. The CDR3 covers 14 residues. The germline V and J ends were trimmed by 3 bases and 1 base, with 9 bases remaining between them. Germline V gene sequence: CDR1 KGHSH, CDR2 LQKENI. This CDR3 reads CASSPGQQNTEAFF. The CDR3 DNA follows: TGTGCCAGCTCACCGGGACAACAGAACACTGAAGCTTTCTTT.

This clone was detected a few times. The V call is TRBV6-6, the J call TRBJ1-6; 8 bases are shared with TRBD1. This CDR3 is 15 amino acids long. From germline, CDR1 is MNHNY and CDR2 SVGAGI (reference sequence). J lost 7 bases, V lost 3 bases, and 5 bases had no gene match. CDR3 protein: CASSYPRDRNSPLHF. In DNA, the CDR3 is TGTGCCAGCAGTTATCCCCGGGACAGGAATTCACCCCTCCACTTT.

With respect to this clone: The same CDR3 is also encoded by other DNA sequences in this sample. The rearrangement uses TRBV6-6 and TRBJ2-7; perhaps TRBD2 as D (5 bases). This CDR3 contains 14 residues. V was trimmed by 0 bases and J by 2 bases, leaving 8 bases between them. CDR1 is MNHNY, CDR2 SVGAGI, per germline (reference sequence). The CDR3 spells CASSYSSGTYEQYF. The CDR3 bases are TGTGCCAGCAGTTACTCGAGCGGCACCTACGAGCAGTACTTC.

The chain carries TRBV30 and TRBJ2-3, with 12 nucleotides matching TRBD2. The CDR3 length is 16 residues. CDR1 GTSNPN and CDR2 SVGIG come from the germline V gene (reference sequence). Trimming took 5 bases from V and 5 from J; bases not matched to a gene: 11. CDR3 sequence: CAWARALAGGGDTQYF. The CDR3 DNA follows: TGTGCCTGGGCCCGGGCACTAGCGGGGGGCGGAGATACGCAGTATTTT.

V usage is TRBV6-5 and J usage is TRBJ1-1, with D perhaps matching TRBD1 (5 bases). The CDR3 sequence is 13 residues long. The germline V gene encodes CDR1 MNHEY and CDR2 SVGAGI. V was shortened by 5 bases and J by 1 base, with 8 bases between the two germline ends. The CDR3 DNA follows: TGTGCCAGCAGTCAGACAGCGAACACTGAAGCTTTCTTT. It translates to CASSQTANTEAFF.

The chain couples TRBV7-4 to TRBJ1-6; 9 nucleotides agree with TRBD1. Germline lookup yields CDR1 SGHVT and CDR2 SQSDAQ. Trimming took 6 bases from V and 10 from J; bases not matched to a gene: 7. CDR3 length: 14 residues. The CDR3 loop reads CASSQDRGPSPLHF. CDR3 nucleotide sequence: TGTGCCAGCAGTCAGGACAGGGGTCCCTCACCCCTCCACTTT.

This chain uses TRBV4-1 with TRBJ2-2; D is unresolved. The CDR3 extends over 15 amino acids. Looked up from germline, CDR1 is MGHRA and CDR2 is YSYEKL. V lost 4 bases and J 7 bases, leaving 16 bases between the germline ends. The CDR3 reads CASSPPNRQVGELFF. The DNA of the CDR3 is TGCGCCAGCAGCCCTCCTAACCGCCAAGTCGGGGAGCTGTTTTTT.

V usage is TRBV5-1 and J usage is TRBJ2-7, with D maybe TRBD2 (5 bases). The CDR3 loop spans 16 amino acids. The ends were cut back, 0 bases at V and 4 bases at J, with 17 bases in the middle. Germline loops: CDR1 SGHRS, CDR2 YFSETQ. The CDR3 nucleotides read TGCGCCAGCAGCTTGGGCCCTTCCCGGGGAGAATACGAGCAGTACTTC. This gives the protein CASSLGPSRGEYEQYF.

This chain joins TRBV5-1 and TRBJ1-1; 10 nucleotides agree with TRBD1. The germline gives CDR1 SGHRS, CDR2 YFSETQ. Trimming cost V 7 bases and J 5 bases; bases outside gene matches: 5. This CDR3 contains 13 residues. The CDR3 here is CASAGTGDTEAFF. DNA for the CDR3: TGCGCCAGCGCTGGGACAGGGGATACTGAAGCTTTCTTT.

The V and J genes are TRBV5-6 and TRBJ1-2; 8 bases are a match to TRBD1. Per germline, CDR1 SGHDT and CDR2 YYEEEE. Losses at the gene ends were 5 bases for V and 8 bases for J; bases not matched to a gene: 8. The CDR3 covers 13 residues. CDR3 DNA sequence: TGTGCCAGCAGATTCACAGGGGGAAGAGGCTACACCTTC. It yields the protein CASRFTGGRGYTF.

This clone has only a few counts. The chain couples TRBV5-6 to TRBJ2-1; D not resolved. This CDR3 is 12 amino acids long. The V end was cut by 0 bases, the J end by 7 bases, with 5 bases between. CDR1 is SGHDT, CDR2 YYEEEE, per germline. As DNA, the CDR3 is TGTGCCAGCAGCTTGGTACGGAATGAGCAGTTCTTC. Protein sequence: CASSLVRNEQFF.

The chain has TRBV5-1 and TRBJ2-1; possible D gene TRBD2, 6 bases. Germline assignment: CDR1 SGHRS and CDR2 YFSETQ. The CDR3 contains 15 residues. Trimming shortened V by 0 bases and J by 5 bases, and 12 bases separated the two germline ends. The CDR3, as DNA: TGCGCCAGCAGCTTGGGCGGACTACGGGACAATGAGCAGTTCTTC. Translating gives CASSLGGLRDNEQFF.

This clone was picked up a small number of times. J is TRBJ2-5 and V is TRBV18, with D hard to call. This CDR3 region has 12 residues. V dropped 3 bases and J dropped 1 base, with 3 bases sitting between them. The germline CDR1 and CDR2 sequences are KGHSH and LQKENI. CDR3: CASSPSQETQYF. As DNA, the CDR3 is TGTGCCAGCTCACCCAGCCAAGAGACCCAGTACTTC. Looking up the rest from reference TRBV18 and TRBJ2-5 gives the full variable domain: NAGVMQNPRHLVRRRGQEARLRCSPMKGHSHVYWYRQLPEEGLKFMVYLQKENIIDESGMPKERFSAEFPKEGPSILRIQQVVRGDSAAYFCASSPSQETQYFGPGTRLLVL.

The gene calls are TRBV5-1 and TRBJ1-1; TRBD1 agrees at 7 bases. The CDR3 spans 15 residues. Unmatched junction bases numbered 3, after V lost 0 bases and J lost 1 base. Germline loops: CDR1 SGHRS, CDR2 YFSETQ. The CDR3 region is CASSLEGQTNTEAFF. The CDR3, as DNA: TGCGCCAGCAGCTTGGAGGGACAGACGAACACTGAAGCTTTCTTT.

CDR3 sequence reads: CASSQRAGTGAGYTF. The CDR3 DNA reads TGTGCCAGCAGCCAAAGAGCCGGGACAGGGGCTGGCTACACCTTC. The chain employs TRBV14 and TRBJ1-2, with 10 bases that match TRBD1. The V segment lost 2 bases and the J segment 7 bases; nucleotides outside the gene matches: 7. The CDR3 runs 15 residues. Per the germline V gene, CDR1 is SGHDN and CDR2 is FVKESK.

The rearrangement joins TRBV30 to TRBJ1-1, with D possibly being TRBD1 (5 bases). Germline V CDR1 and CDR2: GTSNPN, SVGIG (reference sequence). V was pared by 1 base and J by 8 bases, with 17 bases between. The CDR3 spans 14 residues. CDR3 residues: CAWSGTGLVSEAFF. As DNA, the CDR3 is TGTGCCTGGAGTGGCACAGGTCTAGTGTCGGAAGCTTTCTTT.

The chain is built from TRBV4-1 and TRBJ2-7, with TRBD1 matching over 11 bases. Unmatched junction bases numbered 3, after V lost 6 bases and J lost 2 bases. There are 14 residues in the CDR3. Germline assignment: CDR1 MGHRA and CDR2 YSYEKL. The CDR3 coding sequence is TGCGCCAGCAGTCGGACAGGGGGCACCTACGAGCAGTACTTC. It translates to CASSRTGGTYEQYF.

In this sample, this clone turned up a few times. The chain joins TRBV19 to TRBJ1-2; D is undetermined. CDR3 length: 13 amino acids. Germline V gene lookup returns CDR1 LNHDA and CDR2 SQIVND (reference sequence). V was pared by 6 bases and J by 5 bases, with 13 bases between. CDR3 bases: TGTGCCAGTAGAGACACCGGAACTTATGGCTACACCTTC. It codes for CASRDTGTYGYTF.

This clone appeared once. V usage is TRBV5-6 and J usage is TRBJ2-2, with D possibly being TRBD2 (6 bases). CDR1 and CDR2 from the germline V gene are SGHDT and YYEEEE. V was shortened by 4 bases and J by 2 bases, with 18 bases between the two germline ends. This CDR3 is 17 amino acids long. The CDR3 spells CASSALFRGLNTGELFF. The CDR3 DNA reads TGTGCCAGCAGCGCATTGTTCCGGGGACTCAACACCGGGGAGCTGTTTTTT. Supplemented by reference TRBV5-6 and TRBJ2-2, the full variable domain reads DAGVTQSPTHLIKTRGQQVTLRCSPKSGHDTVSWYQQALGQGPQFIFQYYEEEERQRGNFPDRFSGHQFPNYSSELNVNALLLGDSALYLCASSALFRGLNTGELFFGEGSRLTVL.

Here the CDR3 DNA reads TGTGCCAGCAGTGAAGGACAGGGTAATGAAAAACTGTTTTTT. Its translation is CASSEGQGNEKLFF. The chain joins TRBV6-1 to TRBJ1-4, with TRBD1 identical over 7 bases. CDR1 is MNHNS, CDR2 SASEGT, per germline. CDR3 length equals 14 residues. J lost 4 bases, V lost 1 base, and 0 bases had no gene match.

The chain has TRBV10-1 and TRBJ2-5, with D possibly matching TRBD2 (5 bases). V was shortened by 6 bases and J by 3 bases, with 17 bases between the two germline ends. Per the germline V gene, CDR1 is WNHNN and CDR2 is SYGVQD (reference sequence). The CDR3 has 15 residues. The CDR3 reads CASSRNLGDEETQYF. The CDR3 nucleotides are TGCGCCAGCAGCCGGAACCTGGGAGACGAAGAGACCCAGTACTTC.

The chain links TRBV27 to TRBJ1-1; 8 bases match TRBD1. CDR3 length: 14 residues. Germline V CDR1 and CDR2: MNHEY, SMNVEV (reference sequence). V dropped 3 bases and J dropped 4; count of bases not matched to a gene: 4. The CDR3 nucleotides read TGTGCCAGCAGTTTTCGCGACAGGGGCACTGAAGCTTTCTTT. It encodes CASSFRDRGTEAFF.

The CDR3 DNA reads as TGTGCCAGCAGCTTAGATTTTAGCGGGGCTTACGAGCAGTACTTC. Translated, it gives CASSLDFSGAYEQYF. The genes are TRBV7-8 and TRBJ2-7; 8 bases map to TRBD2. CDR1 and CDR2 (germline): SGHVS, FQNEAQ. V was pared by 1 base and J by 4 bases, with 6 bases of the junction left unmatched. The CDR3 totals 15 residues.

This chain uses TRBV30 with TRBJ2-3, with D unclear. Trimming took off 2 bases at V and 4 bases at J, with 4 bases between the two ends. The CDR3 contains 11 residues. Germline V lookup: CDR1 GTSNPN, CDR2 SVGIG (reference sequence). Written as DNA, the CDR3 is TGTGCCTGGAGTCCCGCAGATACGCAGTATTTT. Protein: CAWSPADTQYF.

Note on this clone: The same CDR3 can be traced to other DNA sequences in this sample. This chain links TRBV5-1 with TRBJ2-5; D might be TRBD1 (6 bases). The ends were cut back, 0 bases at V and 5 bases at J, with 11 bases in the middle. Germline CDR1 and CDR2: SGHRS and YFSETQ. CDR3 length: 14 residues. The CDR3 loop reads CASSLGGGWETQYF. Here the CDR3 DNA reads TGCGCCAGCAGCTTGGGTGGGGGCTGGGAGACCCAGTACTTC.